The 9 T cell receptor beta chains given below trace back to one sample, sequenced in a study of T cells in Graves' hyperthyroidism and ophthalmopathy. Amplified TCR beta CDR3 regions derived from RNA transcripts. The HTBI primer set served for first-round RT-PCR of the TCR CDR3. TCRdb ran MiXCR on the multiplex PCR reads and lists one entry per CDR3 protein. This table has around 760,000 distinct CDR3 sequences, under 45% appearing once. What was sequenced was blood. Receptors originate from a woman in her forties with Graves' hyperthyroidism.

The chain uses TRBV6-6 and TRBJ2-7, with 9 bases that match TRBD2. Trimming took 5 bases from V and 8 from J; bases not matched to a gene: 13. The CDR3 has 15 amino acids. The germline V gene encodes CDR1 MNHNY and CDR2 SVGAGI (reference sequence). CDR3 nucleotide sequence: TGTGCCAGCAGTCATCAATACGGGACTAGCTCCAAGCAGTACTTC. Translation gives CASSHQYGTSSKQYF.

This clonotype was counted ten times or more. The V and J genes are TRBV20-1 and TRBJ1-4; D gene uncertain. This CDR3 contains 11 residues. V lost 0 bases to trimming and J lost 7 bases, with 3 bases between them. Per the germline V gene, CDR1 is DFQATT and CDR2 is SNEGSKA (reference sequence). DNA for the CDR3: TGCAGTGCTAGAGAGGGTGAAAAACTGTTTTTT. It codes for CSAREGEKLFF.

The CDR3 here is CASSHRQAKNTEAFF. CDR3 bases: TGTGCCAGCAGCCACCGACAGGCTAAGAACACTGAAGCTTTCTTT. This chain links TRBV9 with TRBJ1-1; tentatively, D is TRBD1 (6 bases). Trimming removed 4 bases at V and 1 base at J, with 14 bases between. The germline V gene encodes CDR1 SGDLS and CDR2 YYNGEE. The CDR3 contains 15 residues.

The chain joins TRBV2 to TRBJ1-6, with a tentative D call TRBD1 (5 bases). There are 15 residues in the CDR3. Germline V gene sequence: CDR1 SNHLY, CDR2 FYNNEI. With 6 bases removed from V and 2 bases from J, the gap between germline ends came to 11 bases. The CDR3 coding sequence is TGTGCCAGCAGCCTACGGGACCCCTATAATTCACCCCTCCACTTT. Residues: CASSLRDPYNSPLHF. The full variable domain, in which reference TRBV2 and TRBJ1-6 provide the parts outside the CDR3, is EPEVTQTPSHQVTQMGQEVILRCVPISNHLYFYWYRQILGQKVEFLVSFYNNEISEKSEIFDDQFSVERPDGSNFTLKIRSTKLEDSAMYFCASSLRDPYNSPLHFGNGTRLTVT.

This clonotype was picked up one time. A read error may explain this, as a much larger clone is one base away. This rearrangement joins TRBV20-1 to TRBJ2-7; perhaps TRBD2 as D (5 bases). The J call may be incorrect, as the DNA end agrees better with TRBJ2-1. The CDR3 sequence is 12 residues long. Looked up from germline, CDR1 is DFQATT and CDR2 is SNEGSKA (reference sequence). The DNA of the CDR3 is TGCAGTGCTAGAGGAGGGTCGGACGAGCAGTTCTTC. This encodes CSARGGSDEQFF.

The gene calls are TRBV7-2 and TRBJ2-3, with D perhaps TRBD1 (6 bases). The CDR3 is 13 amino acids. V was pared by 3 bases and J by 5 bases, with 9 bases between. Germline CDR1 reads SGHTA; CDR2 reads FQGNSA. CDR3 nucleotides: TGTGCCAGCAGCTTTGTCAGGGGAGATACGCAGTATTTT. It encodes CASSFVRGDTQYF.

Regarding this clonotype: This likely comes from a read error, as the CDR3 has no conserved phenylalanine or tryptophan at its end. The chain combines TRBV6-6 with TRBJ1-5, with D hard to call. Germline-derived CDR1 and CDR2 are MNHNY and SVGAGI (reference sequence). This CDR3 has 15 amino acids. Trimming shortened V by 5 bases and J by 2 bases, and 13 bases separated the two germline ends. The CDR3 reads CASSGFMRGNQPQHL. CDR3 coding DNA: TGTGCCAGCAGTGGATTTATGAGGGGCAATCAGCCCCAGCATCTT.

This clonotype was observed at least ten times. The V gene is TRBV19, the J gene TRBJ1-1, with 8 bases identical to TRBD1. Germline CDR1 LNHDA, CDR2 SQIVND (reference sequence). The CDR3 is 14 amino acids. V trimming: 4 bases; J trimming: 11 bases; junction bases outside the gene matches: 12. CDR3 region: CASSRPIQGVRAFF. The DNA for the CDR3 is TGTGCCAGTAGTAGGCCGATACAGGGGGTTCGGGCTTTCTTT.

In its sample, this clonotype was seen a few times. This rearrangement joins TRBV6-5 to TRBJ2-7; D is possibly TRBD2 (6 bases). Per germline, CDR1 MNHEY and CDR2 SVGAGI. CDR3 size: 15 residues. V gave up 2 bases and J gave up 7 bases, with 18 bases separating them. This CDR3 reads CASSYEDYSLGEQYF. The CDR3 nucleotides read TGTGCCAGCAGTTACGAGGACTACAGTCTAGGGGAGCAGTACTTC.